These 18 T cell receptor beta chains originate from one sample sequenced in a study of OX40 agonist ivuxolimab in advanced cancers. Measured with immunoSEQ multiplex PCR; TCRdb has only the in-frame clones, and not every one. The sample lists about 74,000 clones; roughly 80% were seen once. Sequenced material: CD4+ or CD8+ T cells sorted from blood, taken in a trial of the OX40 agonist ivuxolimab. These receptors all stem from an adult with an advanced solid tumor such as melanoma, head and neck, liver or kidney cancer.

The J gene is TRBJ1-3, the V gene TRBV5-6; D unclear. Germline lookup yields CDR1 SGHDT and CDR2 YYEEEE. The CDR3 spans 14 residues. Trimming removed 0 bases at V and 4 bases at J, with 8 bases between. In DNA form, the CDR3 reads TGTGCCAGCAGCTTGGGCCAGACGGGAAACACCATATATTTT. This encodes CASSLGQTGNTIYF. Based on the CDR3 plus reference TRBV5-6 and TRBJ1-3, the full variable domain is DAGVTQSPTHLIKTRGQQVTLRCSPKSGHDTVSWYQQALGQGPQFIFQYYEEEERQRGNFPDRFSGHQFPNYSSELNVNALLLGDSALYLCASSLGQTGNTIYFGEGSWLTVV.

This chain joins TRBV2 and TRBJ2-1; TRBD1 is a possible D gene (5 bases). The CDR3 loop spans 14 amino acids. The V end lost 5 bases, the J end lost 10 bases, and 18 bases lay between the germline ends. In germline, CDR1 is SNHLY, CDR2 FYNNEI. The CDR3 sequence: CASSPLGHLGEQFF. For the CDR3, the DNA is TGTGCCAGCAGTCCTCTAGGACACCTTGGGGAGCAGTTCTTC.

The gene calls are TRBV7-8 and TRBJ2-3; the match to TRBD2 covers 11 bases. V gave up 4 bases and J gave up 0 bases; unmatched junction bases: 3. This CDR3 has 16 amino acids. The germline gives CDR1 SGHVS, CDR2 FQNEAQ. CDR3 region: CASSSGTSGSTDTQYF. The CDR3, as DNA: TGTGCCAGCAGCTCCGGGACTAGCGGAAGCACAGATACGCAGTATTTT.

This chain uses TRBV10-1 with TRBJ2-5, with 13 nucleotides matching TRBD2. CDR3 size: 19 residues. The J segment lost 4 bases and the V segment lost 0 bases, leaving 11 bases of the junction unmatched. Germline V lookup: CDR1 WNHNN, CDR2 SYGVQD (reference sequence). CDR3 sequence (DNA): TGCGCCAGCAGTGAGTCGAGGAGACTAGCGGGAGGTTTAGGAGAGACCCAGTACTTC. This translates into CASSESRRLAGGLGETQYF.

The genes are TRBV7-2 and TRBJ2-1; D unclear. V dropped 2 bases and J dropped 6 bases, with 5 bases sitting between them. The CDR3 totals 12 residues. Per the germline V gene, CDR1 is SGHTA and CDR2 is FQGNSA. CDR3 DNA: TGTGCCAGCAGCTTAATATCCAATGAGCAGTTCTTC. Translated, it gives CASSLISNEQFF.

This rearrangement joins TRBV19 to TRBJ1-4; TRBD1 agrees at 8 bases. V shed 4 bases and J 5 bases; nucleotides not matched to a gene: 9. In germline, CDR1 is LNHDA, CDR2 SQIVND (reference sequence). The CDR3 loop spans 16 amino acids. This chain's CDR3 is CASSSLRGQGNEKLFF. In DNA form, the CDR3 reads TGTGCCAGTAGTAGCCTTCGTGGACAGGGAAATGAAAAACTGTTTTTT.

The chain recombines TRBV29-1 with TRBJ1-2, with 7 bases identical to TRBD1. Germline CDR1 SQVTM, CDR2 ANQGSEA. The junction had 7 bases not matched to a gene; V was cut back by 2 bases and J by 4 bases. This CDR3 comprises 14 residues. CDR3 DNA sequence: TGCAGCGTTGAAAATACCGCAGGGGGCTATGGCTACACCTTC. Its translation: CSVENTAGGYGYTF.

The rearrangement links TRBV5-6 to TRBJ1-2; D is uncertain. The V and J ends lost 3 bases and 1 base respectively, with 13 bases between them. CDR1 is SGHDT, CDR2 YYEEEE, per germline. This CDR3 comprises 15 residues. In nucleotides, the CDR3 is TGTGCCAGCAGCTATGGACCGAACTTTAACTATGGCTACACCTTC. Encoded protein: CASSYGPNFNYGYTF.

The chain couples TRBV6-5 to TRBJ2-7; possibly TRBD2 for D (6 bases). The CDR3 sequence is 15 residues long. V was cut by 2 bases and J by 1 base, with 12 bases left in between. Germline CDR1 and CDR2: MNHEY and SVGAGI. The CDR3 reads CASSYGLRESYEQYF. The DNA for the CDR3 is TGTGCCAGCAGTTACGGTTTGCGGGAATCCTACGAGCAGTACTTC.

The chain joins TRBV7-2 to TRBJ2-7; a weak D match, TRBD1 (5 bases). Deletions cut 5 bases from V and 3 bases from J, with 11 bases between. The germline gives CDR1 SGHTA, CDR2 FQGNSA. CDR3 length: 13 residues. The CDR3 DNA sequence: TGTGCCAGCAGCGTTACAGGAGACTACGAGCAGTACTTC. Residues: CASSVTGDYEQYF.

This clone was observed a single time. The chain uses TRBV28 and TRBJ2-7, with D maybe TRBD1 (5 bases). CDR1 is MDHEN and CDR2 is SYDVKM in the germline V gene. The V end was cut by 7 bases, the J end by 4 bases, with 11 bases between. The CDR3 is 12 residues long. CDR3 sequence (DNA): TGTGCCAGCAATCCAGGGTTTTACGAGCAGTACTTC. Translated, it gives CASNPGFYEQYF.

As to this clone: Different DNA sequences within this sample yield the same CDR3. This chain joins TRBV7-9 and TRBJ1-4; D unresolved. Trimming took off 3 bases at V and 4 bases at J, with 6 bases between the two ends. Germline assignment: CDR1 SEHNR and CDR2 FQNEAQ (reference sequence). The CDR3 extends over 13 amino acids. The CDR3 nucleotides read TGTGCCAGCAGCTTGGGATATAATGAAAAACTGTTTTTT. It encodes CASSLGYNEKLFF.

This clone was counted a few times. V usage is TRBV14 and J usage is TRBJ2-7, with TRBD2 matching over 7 bases. The germline V gene encodes CDR1 SGHDN and CDR2 FVKESK. The CDR3 sequence is 14 residues long. V lost 2 bases to trimming and J lost 2 bases; unmatched junction nucleotides: 3. The CDR3 region has the DNA TGTGCCAGCAGCCAACGGGGGAGGGCCTACGAGCAGTACTTC. Translated, it gives CASSQRGRAYEQYF. The full variable domain, rest sourced from reference TRBV14 and TRBJ2-7, is EAGVTQFPSHSVIEKGQTVTLRCDPISGHDNLYWYRRVMGKEIKFLLHFVKESKQDESGMPNNRFLAERTGGTYSTLKVQPAELEDSGVYFCASSQRGRAYEQYFGPGTRLTVT.

The rearrangement uses TRBV4-1 and TRBJ2-3, with 14 bases lining up with TRBD2. Unmatched junction bases numbered 17, after V lost 2 bases and J lost 4 bases. This CDR3 has 21 residues. Germline V CDR1 and CDR2: MGHRA, YSYEKL. In nucleotides, the CDR3 is TGCGCCAGCAGCCAACGTCAGACCGGGACTAGCGGGAGCGAGCGGGCAGATACGCAGTATTTT. It translates to CASSQRQTGTSGSERADTQYF.

In DNA form, the CDR3 reads TGTGCCAGCAGTTTTACCGGGACAGGGGGCACAGATACGCAGTATTTT. Encoded protein: CASSFTGTGGTDTQYF. The chain carries TRBV6-5 and TRBJ2-3; 10 nucleotides match TRBD1. The CDR3 is 16 residues long. V gave up 4 bases and J gave up 1 base; unmatched junction bases: 5. Germline CDR1 and CDR2: MNHEY and SVGAGI.

V gene TRBV6-1 combines with J gene TRBJ2-5, with TRBD2 as a possible D gene (5 bases). The germline CDR1 and CDR2 sequences are MNHNS and SASEGT. CDR3 size: 13 residues. V lost 7 bases and J 5 bases, leaving 14 bases between the germline ends. The DNA for the CDR3 is TGTGCCAGCACGGCAGGAGGAAGGGAGACCCAGTACTTC. This codes for CASTAGGRETQYF.

This clone was recorded only once. The chain is built from TRBV28 and TRBJ1-6; tentative D call: TRBD1 (5 bases). The germline gives CDR1 MDHEN, CDR2 SYDVKM. V lost 8 bases, J lost 6 bases, and 20 bases lay in between. The CDR3 extends over 16 amino acids. The CDR3 loop is CASLPPVGGPNSPLHF. CDR3 sequence (DNA): TGTGCCAGCCTCCCCCCTGTTGGGGGTCCTAATTCACCCCTCCACTTT.

J is TRBJ2-2 and V is TRBV5-6; D might be TRBD1 or TRBD2, each matching 6 bases. CDR1 SGHDT and CDR2 YYEEEE come from the germline V gene. The CDR3 consists of 13 residues. V lost 2 bases and J 6 bases, leaving 8 bases between the germline ends. The CDR3 region is CASSLRGPGELFF. The CDR3 DNA sequence: TGTGCCAGCAGCTTACGGGGGCCCGGGGAGCTGTTTTTT.